This T cell receptor (beta chain) was captured in a study of blood T cell repertoires in COVID-19. At the level of the study: Researchers got acute and convalescent COVID-19 samples from the United States, Italy and Spain. The cDNA or gDNA used as material had been derived from T cells, B-cell-depleted T cells, or PBMCs.

Deletions cut 2 bases from V and 4 bases from J, with 6 bases between. This CDR3 is built from 13 residues. Germline V CDR1 and CDR2: SEHNR, FQNEAQ (reference sequence). Study processing details: Reference gene primer amplification in the assay estimated nucleated cell counts. Libraries were prepared by immunoSEQ multiplex PCR; TCRdb keeps only in-frame clonotypes and omits some of them. V and J calls plus clone size are reproduced from that table; the DNA served to infer D and trimming. The profile shows roughly 50,000 clones, approximately 91% of them singletons. The chain couples TRBV7-9 to TRBJ1-5; possible D gene TRBD1, 5 bases. The clonotype originates from a middle-aged man with active COVID-19. Sequences were obtained from peripheral blood. CDR3 in DNA: TGTGCCAGCAGCTTACAGGGAAATCAGCCCCAGCATTTT. This sequence encodes CASSLQGNQPQHF.